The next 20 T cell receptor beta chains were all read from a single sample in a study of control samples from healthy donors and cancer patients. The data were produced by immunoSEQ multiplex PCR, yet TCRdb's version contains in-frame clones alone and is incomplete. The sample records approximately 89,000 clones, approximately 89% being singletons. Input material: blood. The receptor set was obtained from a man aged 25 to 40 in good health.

CDR3 in DNA: TGTGCCAGCAGCGCAAGCAGGCCAACGGCATCCGAGCAGTACTTC. This encodes CASSASRPTASEQYF. The chain employs TRBV14 and TRBJ2-7; D not resolved. The V end was cut by 5 bases, the J end by 6 bases, with 20 bases between. Germline lookup yields CDR1 SGHDN and CDR2 FVKESK. This CDR3 comprises 15 residues.

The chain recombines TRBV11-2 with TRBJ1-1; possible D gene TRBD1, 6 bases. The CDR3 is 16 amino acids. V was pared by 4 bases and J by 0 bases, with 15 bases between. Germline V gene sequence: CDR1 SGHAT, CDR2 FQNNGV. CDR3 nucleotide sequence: TGTGCCAGCAGCTCTCCCGGGGGCCGTATGAACACTGAAGCTTTCTTT. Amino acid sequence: CASSSPGGRMNTEAFF.

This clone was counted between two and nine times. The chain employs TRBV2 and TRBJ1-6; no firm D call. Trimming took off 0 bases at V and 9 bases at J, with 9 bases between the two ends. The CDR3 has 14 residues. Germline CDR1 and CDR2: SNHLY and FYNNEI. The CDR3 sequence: CASSEAVLGSPLHF. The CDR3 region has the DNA TGTGCCAGCAGTGAAGCAGTATTGGGTTCACCCCTCCACTTT.

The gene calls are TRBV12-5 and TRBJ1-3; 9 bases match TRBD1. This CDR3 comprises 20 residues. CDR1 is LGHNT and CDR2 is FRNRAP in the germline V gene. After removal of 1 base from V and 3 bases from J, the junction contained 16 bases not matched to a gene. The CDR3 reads CASGLAQGARGRFIGNTIYF. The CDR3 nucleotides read TGTGCTAGTGGTTTGGCACAGGGGGCGCGGGGTCGATTCATTGGAAACACCATATATTTT.

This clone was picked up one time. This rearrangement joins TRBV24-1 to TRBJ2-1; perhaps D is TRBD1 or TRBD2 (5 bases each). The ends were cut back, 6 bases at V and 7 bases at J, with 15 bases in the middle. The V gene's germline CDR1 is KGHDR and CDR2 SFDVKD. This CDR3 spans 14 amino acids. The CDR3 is CATSKPGRGNEQFF. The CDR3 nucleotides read TGTGCCACCAGTAAACCAGGGAGAGGAAATGAGCAGTTCTTC.

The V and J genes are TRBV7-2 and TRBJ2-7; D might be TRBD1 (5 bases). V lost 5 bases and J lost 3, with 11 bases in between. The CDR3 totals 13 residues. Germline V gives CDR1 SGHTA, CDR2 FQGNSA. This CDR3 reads CASSAGPYYEQYF. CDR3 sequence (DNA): TGTGCCAGCAGCGCAGGGCCTTACTACGAGCAGTACTTC.

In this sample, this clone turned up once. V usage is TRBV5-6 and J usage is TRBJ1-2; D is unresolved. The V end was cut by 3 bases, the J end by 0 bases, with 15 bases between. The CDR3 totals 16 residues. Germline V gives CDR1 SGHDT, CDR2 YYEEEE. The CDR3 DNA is TGTGCCAGCAGCTCCAGACCCCGGGGAGCTAACTATGGCTACACCTTC. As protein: CASSSRPRGANYGYTF.

The CDR3 is CASSPSPLAGVTDTQYF. The CDR3 DNA reads as TGTGCCAGCAGTCCATCTCCTTTAGCGGGGGTCACAGATACGCAGTATTTT. The V gene is TRBV3-1 (or the pseudogene TRBV3-2), the J gene TRBJ2-3; TRBD2 matches 9 bases. The CDR3 extends over 17 amino acids. From germline, CDR1 is LGHDT and CDR2 YNNKEL (reference sequence). After removal of 6 bases from V and 2 bases from J, the junction contained 12 bases not matched to a gene.

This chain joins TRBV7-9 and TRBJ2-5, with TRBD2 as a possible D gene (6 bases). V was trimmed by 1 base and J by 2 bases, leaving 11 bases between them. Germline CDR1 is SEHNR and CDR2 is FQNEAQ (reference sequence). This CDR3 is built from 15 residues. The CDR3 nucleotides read TGTGCCAGCAGCTTAGATGCGGGGATGCAAGAGACCCAGTACTTC. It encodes CASSLDAGMQETQYF.

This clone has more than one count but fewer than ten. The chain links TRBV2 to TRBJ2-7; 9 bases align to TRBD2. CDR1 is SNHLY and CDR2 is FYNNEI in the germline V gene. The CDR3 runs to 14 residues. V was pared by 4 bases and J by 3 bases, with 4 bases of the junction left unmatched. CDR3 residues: CASSGASGDYEQYV. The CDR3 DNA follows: TGTGCCAGCAGTGGCGCTAGCGGGGACTACGAGCAGTACGTC.

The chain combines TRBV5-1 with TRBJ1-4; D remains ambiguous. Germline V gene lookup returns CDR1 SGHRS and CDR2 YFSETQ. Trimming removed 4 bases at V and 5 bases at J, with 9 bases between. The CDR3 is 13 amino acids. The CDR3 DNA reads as TGCGCCAGCAGCCTCGGGCAGAATGAAAAACTGTTTTTT. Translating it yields CASSLGQNEKLFF.

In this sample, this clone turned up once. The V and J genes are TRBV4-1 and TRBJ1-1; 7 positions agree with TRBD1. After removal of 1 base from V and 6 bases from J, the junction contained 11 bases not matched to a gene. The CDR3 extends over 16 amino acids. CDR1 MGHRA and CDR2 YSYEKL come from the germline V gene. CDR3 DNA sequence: TGCGCCAGCAGCCAAGGGCCGGTGGGGCAGGGGGCTGAAGCTTTCTTT. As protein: CASSQGPVGQGAEAFF.

The CDR3 sequence is CASSLVGWTGGYEQYF. CDR3 DNA: TGTGCCAGCAGCTTAGTGGGTTGGACAGGGGGATACGAGCAGTACTTC. The V and J genes are TRBV7-8 and TRBJ2-7, with 10 nucleotides matching TRBD1. Germline V gene lookup returns CDR1 SGHVS and CDR2 FQNEAQ. The CDR3 covers 16 residues. V was clipped by 1 base and J by 4 bases; unmatched bases: 7.

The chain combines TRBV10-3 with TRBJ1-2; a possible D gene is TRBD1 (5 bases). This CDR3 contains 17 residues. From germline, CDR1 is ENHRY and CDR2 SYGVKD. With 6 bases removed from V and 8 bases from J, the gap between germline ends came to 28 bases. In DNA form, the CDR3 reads TGTGCCATCAGGACGAATTGGGAAGGGGAAGCTAAGGGGGGCTACACCTTC. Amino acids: CAIRTNWEGEAKGGYTF.

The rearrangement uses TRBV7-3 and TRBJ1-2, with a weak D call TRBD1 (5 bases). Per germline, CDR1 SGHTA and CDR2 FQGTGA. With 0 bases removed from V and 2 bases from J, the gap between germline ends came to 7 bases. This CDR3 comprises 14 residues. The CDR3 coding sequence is TGTGCCAGCAGCTTAACGGGGGGGAACTATGGCTACACCTTC. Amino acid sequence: CASSLTGGNYGYTF.

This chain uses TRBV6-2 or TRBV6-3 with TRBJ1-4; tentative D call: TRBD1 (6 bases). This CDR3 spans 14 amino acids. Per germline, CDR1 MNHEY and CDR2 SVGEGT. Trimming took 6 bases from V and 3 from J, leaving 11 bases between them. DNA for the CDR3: TGTGCCAGCAGCGGACAGCCTTCTAATGAAAAACTGTTTTTT. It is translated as CASSGQPSNEKLFF.

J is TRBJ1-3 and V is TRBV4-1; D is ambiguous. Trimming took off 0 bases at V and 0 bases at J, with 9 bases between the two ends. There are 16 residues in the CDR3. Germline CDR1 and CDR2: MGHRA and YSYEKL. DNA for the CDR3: TGCGCCAGCAGCCAAGATTACGGAAACTCTGGAAACACCATATATTTT. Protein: CASSQDYGNSGNTIYF.

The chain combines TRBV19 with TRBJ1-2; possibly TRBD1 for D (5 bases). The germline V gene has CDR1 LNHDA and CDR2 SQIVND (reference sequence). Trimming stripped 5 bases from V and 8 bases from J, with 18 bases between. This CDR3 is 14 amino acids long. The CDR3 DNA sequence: TGTGCCAGTAGTTCCCATCCTGGGACGGAGGGCTACACCTTC. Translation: CASSSHPGTEGYTF.

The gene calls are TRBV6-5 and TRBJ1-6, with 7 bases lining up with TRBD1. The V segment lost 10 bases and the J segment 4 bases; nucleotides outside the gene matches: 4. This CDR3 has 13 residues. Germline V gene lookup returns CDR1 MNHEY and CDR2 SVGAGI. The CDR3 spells CATGTAYNSPLHF. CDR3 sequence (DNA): TGTGCCACCGGGACAGCTTATAATTCACCCCTCCACTTT.

CDR3 in DNA: TGTGCCAGCAGTGGCAAACTAGCGGGCTCCTACAATGAGCAGTTCTTC. Its protein is CASSGKLAGSYNEQFF. The V and J genes are TRBV6-4 and TRBJ2-1; TRBD2 agrees at 9 bases. J lost 0 bases, V lost 4 bases, and 4 bases had no gene match. CDR1 and CDR2 from the germline V gene are MRHNA and SNTAGT. The length of the CDR3 is 16 residues.